These 29 T cell receptor beta chains share one sample of origin, sequenced in a study of monozygotic twins with inflammatory bowel disease. From its re-call of the 5' RACE reads, TCRdb lists each CDR3 protein once, without DNA. The sample totals about 85,000 distinct CDR3 sequences. Sequencing used blood. Receptor source: a human donor with ulcerative colitis or Crohn's disease, or a healthy co-twin of an affected twin (not recorded which).

V gene TRBV12-3 or TRBV12-4 combines with J gene TRBJ2-1; absent DNA, TCRdb's TRBD1 call cannot be checked. This CDR3 is built from 15 residues. The CDR3 here is CASSLDLPLGNEQFF.

The V gene is TRBV11-2, the J gene TRBJ2-7. In germline, CDR1 is SGHAT, CDR2 FQNNGV. This CDR3 is built from 13 residues. The CDR3 here is CASSLSTLYEQYF.

The rearrangement uses TRBV5-1 and TRBJ1-2. Looked up from germline, CDR1 is SGHRS and CDR2 is YFSETQ. The CDR3 is 15 residues long. The CDR3: CASSLLDGSNYGYTF.

The chain links TRBV20-1 to TRBJ1-2. The CDR3 is 11 amino acids. Germline values: CDR1 DFQATT, CDR2 SNEGSKA (reference sequence). The CDR3 is CSASPNYGYTF.

The chain recombines TRBV11-3 with TRBJ2-7. Per the germline V gene, CDR1 is SGHNT and CDR2 is YENEEA. The CDR3 contains 14 residues. The CDR3 region is CASSFSTGPYEQYF.

The chain recombines TRBV7-9 with TRBJ1-2. Per the germline V gene, CDR1 is SEHNR and CDR2 is FQNEAQ (reference sequence). CDR3 size: 14 residues. This CDR3 is CASSLAQLEDGYTF.

This sequence joins TRBV7-9 and TRBJ2-1. Germline CDR1 and CDR2: SEHNR and FQNEAQ (reference sequence). The CDR3 has 15 residues. The CDR3 spells CASSFLGSGFNEQFF.

The chain uses TRBV6-1 and TRBJ1-2. The CDR3 sequence is 13 residues long. Germline V gene sequence: CDR1 MNHNS, CDR2 SASEGT. This CDR3 is CASSDTTNYGYTF.

This CDR3 reads CASTGSSNQPQHF. The chain links TRBV7-2 to TRBJ1-5; TCRdb outputs TRBD1, but without DNA this stays unchecked. CDR1 is SGHTA, CDR2 FQGNSA, per germline. This CDR3 has 13 residues.

The chain employs TRBV15 and TRBJ2-5; there is no DNA to check the TCRdb D call of TRBD1. The CDR3 contains 15 residues. The germline V gene has CDR1 LNHNV and CDR2 YYDKDF (reference sequence). CDR3 protein: CATSRGDRQKETQYF.

The V and J genes are TRBV5-1 and TRBJ2-3; there is no DNA to check the TCRdb D call of TRBD1. The germline CDR1 and CDR2 sequences are SGHRS and YFSETQ. CDR3 length equals 15 residues. The CDR3 region is CASSLTGGGPDTQYF.

CDR3 residues: CSARYRGMYTEAFF. The gene calls are TRBV20-1 and TRBJ1-1; TCRdb selects TRBD1, and the lack of DNA leaves this call unchecked. The CDR3 loop spans 14 amino acids. Germline V gene lookup returns CDR1 DFQATT and CDR2 SNEGSKA (reference sequence).

This chain connects TRBV15 to TRBJ1-6. This CDR3 is built from 16 residues. Germline V gene sequence: CDR1 LNHNV, CDR2 YYDKDF (reference sequence). CDR3 region: CATSREYGGEGSPLHF.

The chain carries TRBV5-1 and TRBJ1-1. This CDR3 has 17 residues. CDR1 and CDR2 from the germline V gene are SGHRS and YFSETQ. This CDR3 reads CASSRPPAGGTVTEAFF.

The chain recombines TRBV5-8 with TRBJ1-5; TCRdb lists TRBD1, though no DNA is available to test this call. CDR1 and CDR2 from the germline V gene are SGHTS and YDEGEE. The CDR3 runs 15 residues. Here the CDR3 reads CASSLDRGSRQPQHF.

The chain links TRBV5-1 to TRBJ2-2; TCRdb proposes TRBD2, but this gene call is untestable without DNA. Per the germline V gene, CDR1 is SGHRS and CDR2 is YFSETQ. The CDR3 extends over 16 amino acids. CDR3 sequence: CASSLALATNTGELFF.

The gene calls are TRBV5-1 and TRBJ1-6; TCRdb's D call of TRBD1 is untestable without DNA. The CDR3 spans 15 residues. The germline gives CDR1 SGHRS, CDR2 YFSETQ. The CDR3 loop reads CASSLDTGRGSPLHF.

The chain employs TRBV20-1 and TRBJ2-1; TCRdb outputs TRBD1, but without DNA this stays unchecked. The CDR3 has 17 residues. In germline, CDR1 is DFQATT, CDR2 SNEGSKA (reference sequence). Here the CDR3 reads CSARDFRSGQSLGEQFF.

The chain couples TRBV29-1 to TRBJ1-1. CDR1 is SQVTM and CDR2 is ANQGSEA in the germline V gene. The CDR3 length is 11 residues. CDR3: CSVDVKVGAFF.

The rearrangement links TRBV18 to TRBJ2-3. Germline CDR1 KGHSH, CDR2 LQKENI. This CDR3 is built from 12 residues. The CDR3 sequence is CASSPSTDTQYF.

V usage is TRBV5-6 and J usage is TRBJ2-7; TCRdb selects TRBD1, and the lack of DNA leaves this call unchecked. The CDR3 extends over 12 amino acids. CDR1 SGHDT and CDR2 YYEEEE come from the germline V gene. The CDR3 spells CASSRRENEQYF.

The chain joins TRBV2 to TRBJ2-3; with no DNA, the TCRdb D assignment of TRBD2 cannot be verified. Germline V gene sequence: CDR1 SNHLY, CDR2 FYNNEI. The CDR3 runs 14 residues. CDR3 residues: CASAKASGTDTQYF.

V gene TRBV4-1 combines with J gene TRBJ2-1; with no DNA, the TCRdb D assignment of TRBD2 cannot be verified. The CDR3 has 16 residues. Germline-derived CDR1 and CDR2 are MGHRA and YSYEKL. CDR3 protein: CASSRSTSGGDNEQFF.

The CDR3 sequence: CASSPPMQPQHF. V is TRBV12-3 or TRBV12-4 and J is TRBJ1-5; TCRdb's D gene call, TRBD1, goes unchecked for lack of DNA. This CDR3 is built from 12 residues.

The rearrangement joins TRBV5-6 to TRBJ1-5. This CDR3 has 12 residues. Germline V gives CDR1 SGHDT, CDR2 YYEEEE. This chain's CDR3 is CASSLGQQPQHF. Variable domain in full (rest from reference TRBV5-6 and TRBJ1-5): DAGVTQSPTHLIKTRGQQVTLRCSPKSGHDTVSWYQQALGQGPQFIFQYYEEEERQRGNFPDRFSGHQFPNYSSELNVNALLLGDSALYLCASSLGQQPQHFGDGTRLSIL.

This chain uses TRBV5-1 with TRBJ1-2; TCRdb proposes TRBD1, but this gene call is untestable without DNA. This CDR3 is built from 14 residues. CDR1 is SGHRS and CDR2 is YFSETQ in the germline V gene. This CDR3 reads CASSLALNRDGYTF. Full variable domain (missing parts from reference TRBV5-1 and TRBJ1-2): KAGVTQTPRYLIKTRGQQVTLSCSPISGHRSVSWYQQTPGQGLQFLFEYFSETQRNKGNFPGRFSGRQFSNSRSEMNVSTLELGDSALYLCASSLALNRDGYTFGSGTRLTVV.

The gene calls are TRBV6-5 and TRBJ1-6; TCRdb lists TRBD1, though no DNA is available to test this call. The CDR3 has 14 residues. From germline, CDR1 is MNHEY and CDR2 SVGAGI. CDR3 in amino acids: CASSSVGQGSPLHF.

The chain combines TRBV6-1 with TRBJ1-1. The germline gives CDR1 MNHNS, CDR2 SASEGT. The CDR3 contains 15 residues. This CDR3 is CASTSYGRGNTEAFF.

The chain combines TRBV5-1 with TRBJ2-3; TCRdb selects TRBD1, and the lack of DNA leaves this call unchecked. The germline gives CDR1 SGHRS, CDR2 YFSETQ. The CDR3 contains 14 residues. CDR3 sequence reads: CASSRGPSTDTQYF.